This entry concerns a single T cell receptor beta chain. This sample is drawn from a study of T cell changes during pregnancy in multiple sclerosis. The table came from immunoSEQ multiplex PCR; TCRdb's copy has only in-frame clones and leaves some out. The sample contains about 39,000 clones, 90% to 95% of which appear only once. CDR1 and CDR2 (germline): MGHRA, YSYEKL. V shed 4 bases and J 1 base; nucleotides not matched to a gene: 9. The CDR3 extends over 17 amino acids. The sequence derives from a female donor with multiple sclerosis, enrolled in a pregnancy study. This sample comprised CD4+ T cells from peripheral blood mononuclear cells, obtained after pregnancy. The chain links TRBV4-1 to TRBJ1-2, with 10 bases matching TRBD1. The CDR3 loop reads CASSPGTGVFGNYGYTF. CDR3 nucleotide sequence: TGCGCCAGCAGCCCCGGGACAGGGGTTTTCGGTAACTATGGCTACACCTTC.